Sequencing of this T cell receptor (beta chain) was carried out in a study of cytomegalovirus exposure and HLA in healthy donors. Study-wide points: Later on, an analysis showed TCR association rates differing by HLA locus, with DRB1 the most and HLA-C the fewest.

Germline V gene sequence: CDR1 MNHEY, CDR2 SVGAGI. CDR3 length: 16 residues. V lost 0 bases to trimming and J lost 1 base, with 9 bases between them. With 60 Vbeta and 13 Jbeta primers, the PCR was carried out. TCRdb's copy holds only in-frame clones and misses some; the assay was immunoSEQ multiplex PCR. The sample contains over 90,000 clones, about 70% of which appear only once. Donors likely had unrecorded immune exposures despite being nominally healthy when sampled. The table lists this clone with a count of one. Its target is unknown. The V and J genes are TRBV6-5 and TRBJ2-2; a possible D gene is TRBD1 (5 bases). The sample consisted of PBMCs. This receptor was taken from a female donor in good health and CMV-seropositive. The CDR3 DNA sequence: TGTGCCAGCAGTTACTCCAACGACAGGAACACCGGGGAGCTGTTTTTT. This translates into CASSYSNDRNTGELFF.